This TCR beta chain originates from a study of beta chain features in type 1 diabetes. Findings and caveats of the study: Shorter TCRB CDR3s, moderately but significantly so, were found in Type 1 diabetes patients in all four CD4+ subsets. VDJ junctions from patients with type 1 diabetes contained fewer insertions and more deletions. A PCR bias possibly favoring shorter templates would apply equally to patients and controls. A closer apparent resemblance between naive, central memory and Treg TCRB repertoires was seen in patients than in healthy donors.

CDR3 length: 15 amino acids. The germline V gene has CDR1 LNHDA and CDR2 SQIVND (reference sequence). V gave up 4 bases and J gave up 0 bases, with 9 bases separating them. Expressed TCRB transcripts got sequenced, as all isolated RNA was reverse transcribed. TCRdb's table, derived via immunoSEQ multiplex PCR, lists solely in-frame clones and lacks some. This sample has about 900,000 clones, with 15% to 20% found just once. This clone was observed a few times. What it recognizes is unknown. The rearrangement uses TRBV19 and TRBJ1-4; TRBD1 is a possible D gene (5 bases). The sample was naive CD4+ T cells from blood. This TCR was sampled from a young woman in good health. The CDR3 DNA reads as TGTGCCAGTAGTAGCGGGGGAGCAACTAATGAAAAACTGTTTTTT. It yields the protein CASSSGGATNEKLFF.